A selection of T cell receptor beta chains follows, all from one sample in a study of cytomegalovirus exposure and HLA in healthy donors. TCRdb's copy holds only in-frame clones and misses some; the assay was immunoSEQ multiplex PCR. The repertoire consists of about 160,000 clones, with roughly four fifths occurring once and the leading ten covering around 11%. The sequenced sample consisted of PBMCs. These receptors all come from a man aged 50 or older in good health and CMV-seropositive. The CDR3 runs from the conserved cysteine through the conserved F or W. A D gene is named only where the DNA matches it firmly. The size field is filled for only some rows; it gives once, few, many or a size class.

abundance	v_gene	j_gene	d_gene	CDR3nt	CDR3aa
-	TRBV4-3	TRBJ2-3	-	TGCGCCAGCAGCCAAGACGCTAGTCCCCGGGCAGATACGCAGTATTTT	CASSQDASPRADTQYF
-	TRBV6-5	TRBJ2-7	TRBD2	TGTGCCAGCAGTTACTCGCTAGCGGGAGCCTACGAGCAGTACTTC	CASSYSLAGAYEQYF
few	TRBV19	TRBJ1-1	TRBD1	TGTGCCAGTAGCTGGGGACAGGGAGGCACTGAAGCTTTCTTT	CASSWGQGGTEAFF
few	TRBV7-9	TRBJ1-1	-	TGTGCCAGCAGCTTTGAGGGTAATTTGAACACTGAAGCTTTCTTT	CASSFEGNLNTEAFF
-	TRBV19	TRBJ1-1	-	TGTGCCAGTAGTTGGGCAGACTATATGAACACTGAAGCTTTCTTT	CASSWADYMNTEAFF
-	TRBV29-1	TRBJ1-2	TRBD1	TGCAGCGTGGGTACAGGGGGCACCTTC	CSVGTGGTF
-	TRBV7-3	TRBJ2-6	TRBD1	TGTGCCAGCAGCATTGCGGGGACAGGGGGCTTATCTGGGGCCAACGTCCTGACTTTC	CASSIAGTGGLSGANVLTF
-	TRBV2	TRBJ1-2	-	TGTGCCAGCAGACTGGGGGCAGGTGGCTACACCTTC	CASRLGAGGYTF
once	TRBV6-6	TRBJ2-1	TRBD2	TGTGCCAGCAGTCAGACTAGCGGGGGGGCAGAGCAGTTCTTC	CASSQTSGGAEQFF
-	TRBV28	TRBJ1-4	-	TGTGCCAGCAGTTTAGGGCAGTACCTGGGAAAACTGTTTTTT	CASSLGQYLGKLFF
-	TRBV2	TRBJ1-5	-	TGTGCCAGCAGTGAGGCAGGGGAACAGCCCCAGCATTTT	CASSEAGEQPQHF
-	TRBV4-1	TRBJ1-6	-	TGCGCCAGCAGCCAAGGGGACAACGATAATTCACCCCTCCACTTT	CASSQGDNDNSPLHF
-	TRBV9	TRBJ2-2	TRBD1	TGTGCCAGCAGCGTAGTAGGACAGGGGACCAACACCGGGGAGCTGTTTTTT	CASSVVGQGTNTGELFF
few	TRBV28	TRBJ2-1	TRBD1	TGTGCCAGCAAGGACAGGGTCTACAATGAGCAGTTCTTC	CASKDRVYNEQFF
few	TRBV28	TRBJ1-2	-	TGTGCCAGCAGTTCAACCTATCCAGGGGCGTTTAACTATGGCTACACCTTC	CASSSTYPGAFNYGYTF
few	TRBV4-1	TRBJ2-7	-	TGCGCCAGCAGCCCACGGGACACCTACGAGCAGTACTTC	CASSPRDTYEQYF
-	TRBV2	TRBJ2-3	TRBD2	TGTGCCAGCAGTGAGCGGCTAGCGGATACAGATACGCAGTATTTT	CASSERLADTDTQYF
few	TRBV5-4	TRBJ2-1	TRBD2	TGTGCCAGCAGCTACCGCGGGGGGCCCTCCTACAATGAGCAGTTCTTC	CASSYRGGPSYNEQFF
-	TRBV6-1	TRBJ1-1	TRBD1	TGTGCCAGCAGTGAAGCGCTTCCGACAGGGGGCACTGAAGCTTTCTTT	CASSEALPTGGTEAFF
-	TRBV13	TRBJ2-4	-	TGTGCCAGCAGGAGACAGAGTGCCAAAAACATTCAGTACTTC	CASRRQSAKNIQYF
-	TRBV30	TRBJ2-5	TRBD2	TGTGCCTGGAGTGGGGGAGGGGCAGAGACCCAGTACTTC	CAWSGGGAETQYF